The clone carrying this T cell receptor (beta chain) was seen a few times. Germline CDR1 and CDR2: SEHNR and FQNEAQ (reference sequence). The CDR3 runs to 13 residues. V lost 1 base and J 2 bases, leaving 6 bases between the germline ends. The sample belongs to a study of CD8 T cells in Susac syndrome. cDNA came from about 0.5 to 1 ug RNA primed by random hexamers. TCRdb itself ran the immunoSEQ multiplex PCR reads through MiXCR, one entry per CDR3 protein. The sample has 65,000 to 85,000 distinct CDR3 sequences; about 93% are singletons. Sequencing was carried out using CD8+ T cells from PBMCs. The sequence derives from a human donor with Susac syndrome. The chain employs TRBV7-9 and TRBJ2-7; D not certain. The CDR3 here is CASSLGVTYEQYF. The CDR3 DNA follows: TGTGCCAGCAGCTTAGGTGTCACCTACGAGCAGTACTTC.